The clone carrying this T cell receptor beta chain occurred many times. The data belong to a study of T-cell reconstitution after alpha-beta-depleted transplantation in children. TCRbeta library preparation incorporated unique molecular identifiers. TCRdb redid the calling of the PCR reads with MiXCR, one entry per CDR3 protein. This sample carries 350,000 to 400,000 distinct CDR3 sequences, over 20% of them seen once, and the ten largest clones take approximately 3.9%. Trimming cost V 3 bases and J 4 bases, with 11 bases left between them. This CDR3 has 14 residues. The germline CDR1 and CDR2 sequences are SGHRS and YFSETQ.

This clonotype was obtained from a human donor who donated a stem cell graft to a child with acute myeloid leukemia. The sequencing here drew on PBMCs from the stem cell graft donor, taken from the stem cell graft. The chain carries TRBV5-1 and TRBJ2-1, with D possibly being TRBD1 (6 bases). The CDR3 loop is CASSSQGPYNEQFF. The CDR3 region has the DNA TGCGCCAGCAGCTCACAGGGTCCGTACAATGAGCAGTTCTTC.